A selection of T cell receptor beta chains follows, all from one sample in a study of CD8 T cells in Susac syndrome. MiXCR was run by TCRdb on the immunoSEQ multiplex PCR reads, yielding one entry per CDR3 protein. The sample shows approximately 210,000 distinct CDR3 sequences, around 95% of them seen only once. The specimen was CD4+ T cells from PBMCs. The source of these receptors is a human donor with multiple sclerosis. Each CDR3 is given without its conserved first and last residue. The D gene is left open where the match is weak.

d_call: .; j_call: TRBJ1-2; v_call: TRBV30; cdr3_aa: AWIGVGYT
d_call: TRBD2; j_call: TRBJ2-7; v_call: TRBV10-3; cdr3_aa: AISIGLAGTYEQY
d_call: .; j_call: TRBJ1-2; v_call: TRBV24-1; cdr3_aa: ATSDWTADYGYT
d_call: TRBD2; j_call: TRBJ2-5; v_call: TRBV27; cdr3_aa: ASRHPWGGRETQY
d_call: .; j_call: TRBJ2-7; v_call: TRBV10-3; cdr3_aa: AISDRGSYEQY
d_call: .; j_call: TRBJ2-1; v_call: TRBV2; cdr3_aa: ASANTLGNEQF
d_call: TRBD2; j_call: TRBJ2-1; v_call: TRBV15; cdr3_aa: ATSKRASGVSNEQF
d_call: .; j_call: TRBJ1-1; v_call: TRBV7-9; cdr3_aa: ASSTSSRVEAF
d_call: TRBD1; j_call: TRBJ1-4; v_call: TRBV29-1; cdr3_aa: SVSGQGSEKLF
d_call: TRBD2; j_call: TRBJ2-3; v_call: TRBV9; cdr3_aa: ASSGEGYSTDTQY
d_call: .; j_call: TRBJ1-5; v_call: TRBV30; cdr3_aa: AWSVAARRGVEPQH
d_call: .; j_call: TRBJ2-7; v_call: TRBV27; cdr3_aa: ASSLIGGNYEQY
d_call: TRBD2; j_call: TRBJ2-3; v_call: TRBV20-1; cdr3_aa: SAANPGGQINTQY
d_call: TRBD2; j_call: TRBJ2-7; v_call: TRBV28; cdr3_aa: ASSLSGRDEQY
d_call: TRBD1; j_call: TRBJ2-7; v_call: TRBV6-1; cdr3_aa: ASSELGGSISYEQY
d_call: TRBD1; j_call: TRBJ2-7; v_call: TRBV29-1; cdr3_aa: SVGRGRDRDDVQY
d_call: .; j_call: TRBJ1-5; v_call: TRBV19; cdr3_aa: ASSRGQPQH
d_call: TRBD2; j_call: TRBJ2-1; v_call: TRBV20-1; cdr3_aa: SATSGRRANEQF
d_call: TRBD2; j_call: TRBJ2-7; v_call: TRBV20-1; cdr3_aa: SALPGLADYEQY
d_call: TRBD1; j_call: TRBJ2-1; v_call: TRBV7-2; cdr3_aa: ASSLMSGTGVYEQF
d_call: TRBD1; j_call: TRBJ2-4; v_call: TRBV5-1; cdr3_aa: ASSSGQALNIQY
d_call: .; j_call: TRBJ1-1; v_call: TRBV12-3/TRBV12-4; cdr3_aa: ASTLKGGGNEAF
d_call: .; j_call: TRBJ1-2; v_call: TRBV7-8; cdr3_aa: ASSPREGYGYT
d_call: .; j_call: TRBJ2-5; v_call: TRBV5-1; cdr3_aa: ASGLSSQETQY
d_call: .; j_call: TRBJ2-7; v_call: TRBV12-3/TRBV12-4; cdr3_aa: ASSGGSSYEQY
d_call: TRBD1; j_call: TRBJ1-2; v_call: TRBV5-1; cdr3_aa: ASSLATGPSDGYT
d_call: TRBD1; j_call: TRBJ1-2; v_call: TRBV16; cdr3_aa: ASSRIGQGYGYT
d_call: .; j_call: TRBJ2-7; v_call: TRBV3-1; cdr3_aa: ASSYGDRDGTYEQY
d_call: .; j_call: TRBJ2-1; v_call: TRBV18; cdr3_aa: ASSPLRGSSYNEQF
d_call: .; j_call: TRBJ2-1; v_call: TRBV20-1; cdr3_aa: SASLWLPSYNEQF
d_call: TRBD1; j_call: TRBJ1-1; v_call: TRBV9; cdr3_aa: ASSVGTGGGAF
d_call: .; j_call: TRBJ2-3; v_call: TRBV24-1; cdr3_aa: ATSDWGDRMALGTDTQY
d_call: TRBD2; j_call: TRBJ2-1; v_call: TRBV7-6; cdr3_aa: ASSPSWTSGGGWSF
d_call: .; j_call: TRBJ1-5; v_call: TRBV28; cdr3_aa: ASSSSGVQPQH
d_call: TRBD2; j_call: TRBJ2-7; v_call: TRBV5-1; cdr3_aa: ASSFIAGPTHEQY
d_call: .; j_call: TRBJ2-5; v_call: TRBV29-1; cdr3_aa: SVAGSGRPGETQY
d_call: TRBD2; j_call: TRBJ2-7; v_call: TRBV7-8; cdr3_aa: ASSLGTSGSGKQY
d_call: .; j_call: TRBJ2-2; v_call: TRBV11-1; cdr3_aa: ASSPRRGTGELF
d_call: TRBD1; j_call: TRBJ1-1; v_call: TRBV5-1; cdr3_aa: ASSLGQGLAMNTEAF